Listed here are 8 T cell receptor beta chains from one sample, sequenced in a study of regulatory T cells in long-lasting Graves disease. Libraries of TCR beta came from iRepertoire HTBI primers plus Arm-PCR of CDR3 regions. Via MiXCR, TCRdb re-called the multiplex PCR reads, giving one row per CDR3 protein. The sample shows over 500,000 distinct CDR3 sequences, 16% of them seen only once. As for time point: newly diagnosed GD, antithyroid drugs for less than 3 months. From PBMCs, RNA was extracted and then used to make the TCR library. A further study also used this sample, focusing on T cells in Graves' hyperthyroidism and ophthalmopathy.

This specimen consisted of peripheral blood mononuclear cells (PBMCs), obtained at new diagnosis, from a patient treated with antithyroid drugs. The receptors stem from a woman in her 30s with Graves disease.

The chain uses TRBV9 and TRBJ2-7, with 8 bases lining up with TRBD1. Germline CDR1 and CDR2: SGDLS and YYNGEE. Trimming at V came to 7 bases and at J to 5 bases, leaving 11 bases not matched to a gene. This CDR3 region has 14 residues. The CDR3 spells CASARRTGKDEQYF. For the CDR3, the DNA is TGTGCCAGCGCACGAAGGACAGGGAAAGACGAGCAGTACTTC. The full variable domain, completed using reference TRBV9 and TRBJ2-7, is DSGVTQTPKHLITATGQRVTLRCSPRSGDLSVYWYQQSLDQGLQFLIQYYNGEERAKGNILERFSAQQFPDLHSELNLSSLELGDSALYFCASARRTGKDEQYFGPGTRLTVT.

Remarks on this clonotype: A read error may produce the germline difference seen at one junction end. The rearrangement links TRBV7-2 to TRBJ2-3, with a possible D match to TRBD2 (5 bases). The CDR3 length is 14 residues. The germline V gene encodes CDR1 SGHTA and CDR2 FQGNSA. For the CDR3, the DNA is TGTGCCGGCAGCTGGAAAGCGGGCACAGATACGCAGTATTTT. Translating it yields CAGSWKAGTDTQYF. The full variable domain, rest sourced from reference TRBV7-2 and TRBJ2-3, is GAGVSQSPSNKVTEKGKDVELRCDPISGHTALYWYRQSLGQGLEFLIYFQGNSAPDKSGLPSDRFSAERTGGSVSTLTIQRTQQEDSAVYLCAGSWKAGTDTQYFGPGTRLTVL.

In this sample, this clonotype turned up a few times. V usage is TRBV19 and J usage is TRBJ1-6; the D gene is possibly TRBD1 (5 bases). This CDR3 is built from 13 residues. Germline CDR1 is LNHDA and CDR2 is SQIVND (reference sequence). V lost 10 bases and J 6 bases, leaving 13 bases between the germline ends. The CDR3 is CATGTASNSPLHF. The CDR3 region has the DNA TGTGCCACTGGGACGGCCTCTAATTCACCCCTCCACTTT.

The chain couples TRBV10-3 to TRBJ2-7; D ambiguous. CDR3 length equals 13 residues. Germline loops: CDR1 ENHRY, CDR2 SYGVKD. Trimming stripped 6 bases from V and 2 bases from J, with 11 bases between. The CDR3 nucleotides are TGTGCCATCAGCCCCGGACCGGCCTACGAGCAGTACTTC. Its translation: CAISPGPAYEQYF.

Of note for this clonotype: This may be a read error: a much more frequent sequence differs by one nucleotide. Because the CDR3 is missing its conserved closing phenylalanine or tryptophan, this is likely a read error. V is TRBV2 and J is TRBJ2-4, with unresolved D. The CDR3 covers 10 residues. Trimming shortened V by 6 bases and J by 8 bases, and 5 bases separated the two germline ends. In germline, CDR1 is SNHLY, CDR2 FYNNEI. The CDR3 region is CASRVDIQYL. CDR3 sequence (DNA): TGTGCCAGCAGGGTGGACATTCAGTACCTC.

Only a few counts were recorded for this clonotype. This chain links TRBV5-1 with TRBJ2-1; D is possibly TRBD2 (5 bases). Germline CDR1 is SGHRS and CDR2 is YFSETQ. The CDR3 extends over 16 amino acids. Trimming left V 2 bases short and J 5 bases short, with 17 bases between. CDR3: CASSFAGIEADNEQFF. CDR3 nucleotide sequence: TGCGCCAGCAGCTTCGCCGGGATCGAGGCTGACAATGAGCAGTTCTTC.

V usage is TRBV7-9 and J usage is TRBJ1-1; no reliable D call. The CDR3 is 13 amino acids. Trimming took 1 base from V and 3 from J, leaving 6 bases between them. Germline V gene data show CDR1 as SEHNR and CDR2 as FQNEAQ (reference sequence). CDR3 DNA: TGTGCCAGCAGCTTAGAGTTCTACACTGAAGCTTTCTTT. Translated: CASSLEFYTEAFF.

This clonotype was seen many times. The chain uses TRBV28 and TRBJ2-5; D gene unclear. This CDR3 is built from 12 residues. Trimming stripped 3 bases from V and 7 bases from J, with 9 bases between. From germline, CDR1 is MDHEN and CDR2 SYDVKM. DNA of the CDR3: TGTGCCAGCAGTTTTTCAGTAACGACCCAGTACTTC. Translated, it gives CASSFSVTTQYF. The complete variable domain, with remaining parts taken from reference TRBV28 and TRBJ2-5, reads DVKVTQSSRYLVKRTGEKVFLECVQDMDHENMFWYRQDPGLGLRLIYFSYDVKMKEKGDIPEGYSVSREKKERFSLILESASTNQTSMYLCASSFSVTTQYFGPGTRLLVL.